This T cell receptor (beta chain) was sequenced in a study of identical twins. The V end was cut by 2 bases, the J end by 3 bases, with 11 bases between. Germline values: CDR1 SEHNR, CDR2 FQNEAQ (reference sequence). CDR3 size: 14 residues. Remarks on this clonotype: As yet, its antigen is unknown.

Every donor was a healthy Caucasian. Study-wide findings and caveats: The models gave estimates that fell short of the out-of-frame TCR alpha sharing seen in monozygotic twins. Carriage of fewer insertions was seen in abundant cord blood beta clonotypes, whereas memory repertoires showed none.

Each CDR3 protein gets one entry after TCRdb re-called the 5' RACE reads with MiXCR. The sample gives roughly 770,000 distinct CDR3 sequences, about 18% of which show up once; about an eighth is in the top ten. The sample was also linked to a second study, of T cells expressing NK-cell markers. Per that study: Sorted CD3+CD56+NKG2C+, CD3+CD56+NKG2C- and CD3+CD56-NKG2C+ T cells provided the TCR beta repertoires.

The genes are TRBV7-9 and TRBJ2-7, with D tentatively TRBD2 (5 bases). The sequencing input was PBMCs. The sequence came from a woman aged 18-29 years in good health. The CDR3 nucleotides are TGTGCCAGCAGCTTAACCGGACTCGTCTACGAGCAGTACTTC. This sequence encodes CASSLTGLVYEQYF.